These T cell receptor beta chains were read from a single sample in a study of blood T cell repertoires in COVID-19. Measured with immunoSEQ multiplex PCR; TCRdb has only the in-frame clones, and not every one. In the table there are roughly 250,000 clones, approximately 83% of which are singletons. Sequencing was carried out using PBMCs or T cells enriched from blood (not recorded which). Receptor source: a woman in her thirties who had recovered from COVID-19. CDR3s include the opening cysteine and the closing phenylalanine or tryptophan. The order of the fields is clone size, V gene, D gene, J gene, CDR3 DNA, CDR3 protein. The D gene is left open where the match is weak. Only part of the rows carry a size: once, few, many, or a class if the clone is expanded.

>NA|TRBV21-1|NA|TRBJ1-5
TGTGCCAGCAGCAAAGGGGAGGTTAATCAGCCCCAGCATTTT
CASSKGEVNQPQHF
>NA|TRBV19|NA|TRBJ2-2
TGTGCCAGTAGTAGAACAGGGAACACCGGGGAGCTGTTTTTT
CASSRTGNTGELFF
>NA|TRBV7-2|TRBD2|TRBJ2-5
TGTGCCAGCAGCTTAGGACTAGCGGGGGGGCCAGGAGAGACCCAGTACTTC
CASSLGLAGGPGETQYF
>NA|TRBV28|NA|TRBJ1-3
TGTGCCAGTGGAACGACACCCTCGAAGGCGGGAAACACCATATATTTT
CASGTTPSKAGNTIYF
>NA|TRBV2|TRBD1|TRBJ1-4
TGTGCCAGCAGTGTTGGGGACAGAGTTGAAAAACTGTTTTTT
CASSVGDRVEKLFF
>NA|TRBV14|TRBD1|TRBJ2-7
TGTGCCAGCAGCCAAGAGCCAGGGGGCTTCTACGAGCAGTACTTC
CASSQEPGGFYEQYF
>once|TRBV15|NA|TRBJ1-4
TGTGCCACCAGCAGTGGCAGTTCGAATGAAAAACTGTTTTTT
CATSSGSSNEKLFF
>NA|TRBV7-4|NA|TRBJ1-2
TGTGCCAGCAGCTTTAGATCCTCCTATGGCTACACCTTC
CASSFRSSYGYTF
>NA|TRBV6-1|NA|TRBJ1-5
TGTGCCAGCAGTGAAGGATCGGGGGGCCAACAGCCCCAGCATTTT
CASSEGSGGQQPQHF
>NA|TRBV7-2|TRBD2|TRBJ2-5
TGTGCCAGCAGTGCACTAGCGGGGGCTTTACCGCAAGAGACCCAGTACTTC
CASSALAGALPQETQYF
>NA|TRBV14|NA|TRBJ2-7
TGTGCCAGCCGCCGGGACAGTTTCCCGGGGGCCTACGAGCAGTACTTC
CASRRDSFPGAYEQYF
>once|TRBV7-2|NA|TRBJ2-1
TGTGCCAGCAGCCCGCAGGGGTTTAGGATCGATGAGCAGTTCTTC
CASSPQGFRIDEQFF
>NA|TRBV18|NA|TRBJ1-6
TGTGCCAGCTCACCAGGGACAAGGTATAATTCACCCCTCCACTTT
CASSPGTRYNSPLHF
>NA|TRBV28|TRBD1|TRBJ2-1
TGTGCCAGCAGTCCGCGGACAGGGTATTATCATGAGCAGTTCTTC
CASSPRTGYYHEQFF
>NA|TRBV29-1|NA|TRBJ1-1
TGCAGCGCTAAACGAAACCCTCAGGGGAAAGCTGAAGCTTTCTTT
CSAKRNPQGKAEAFF
>few|TRBV28|NA|TRBJ1-5
TGTGCCAGCAGTCTGCCCCCGGGGCCCCAGCATTTT
CASSLPPGPQHF
>NA|TRBV10-3|NA|TRBJ2-1
TGTGCCATCAGTGAGTCCCCGCTAGTTCGGGATGAGCAGTTCTTC
CAISESPLVRDEQFF
>NA|TRBV5-4|TRBD2|TRBJ2-1
TGTGCCAGCAGCCGCCGACTAGCGGGGGGGCCCAATGAGCAGTTCTTC
CASSRRLAGGPNEQFF
>NA|TRBV6-4|NA|TRBJ1-6
TGTGCCAGCAGTCGGACAGCGGAGTCACCCCTCCACTTT
CASSRTAESPLHF
>once|TRBV12-5|NA|TRBJ1-5
TGTGCTAGTGGTTTGTGTGGAGTTAGCAATCAGCCCCAGCATTTT
CASGLCGVSNQPQHF
>NA|TRBV5-8|NA|TRBJ1-1
TGTGCCAGCAGCTTGGAGAGGGAAGCTTTCTTT
CASSLEREAFF
>few|TRBV18|TRBD1|TRBJ2-3
TGTGCCAGCTCACCGGGACAGGCAGATACGCAGTATTTT
CASSPGQADTQYF
>NA|TRBV5-1|NA|TRBJ1-2
TGCGCCAGCAGCTTGGATACAAGAAACTATGGCTACACCTTC
CASSLDTRNYGYTF
>few|TRBV6-5|NA|TRBJ1-5
TGTGCCAGCAGTACTGACAGATTCCAGCCCCAGCATTTT
CASSTDRFQPQHF
>NA|TRBV11-2|TRBD1|TRBJ1-2
TGTGCCAGCAGCTTATTAGCACGGGGACAGTTGAGTTATGGCTACACCTTC
CASSLLARGQLSYGYTF
>NA|TRBV19|TRBD1|TRBJ1-4
TGTGCCAGTAGTGGCGCACAGGGGCTCCGGAATGAAAAACTGTTTTTT
CASSGAQGLRNEKLFF
>NA|TRBV7-2|NA|TRBJ1-6
TGTGCCAGCAGCTTAGTCCCGACAGTTAGCTCCTATAATTCACCCCTCCACTTT
CASSLVPTVSSYNSPLHF
>once|TRBV9|NA|TRBJ2-3
TGTGCCAGCAGCGGGACAGCCTTAGATACGCAGTATTTT
CASSGTALDTQYF
>NA|TRBV10-1|TRBD2|TRBJ2-1
TGCGCCAGCAGTGAAGGCAGCGGGGGCCTCCGGGAGCAGTTCTTC
CASSEGSGGLREQFF
>NA|TRBV10-3|NA|TRBJ1-4
TGTGCCATCAGTGAGCCGGCACCGAGGGAAAAACTGTTTTTT
CAISEPAPREKLFF
>NA|TRBV7-6|TRBD1|TRBJ1-4
TGTGCCAGCAGCCCCATGCAAAGAGACAGGGGGCTAGTCGCAACTAATGAAAAACTGTTTTTT
CASSPMQRDRGLVATNEKLFF
>NA|TRBV7-9|NA|TRBJ2-6
TGTGCCAGCAGCCAGATCAGGGTTGGGGCCAACGTCCTGACTTTC
CASSQIRVGANVLTF
>NA|TRBV28|NA|TRBJ2-3
TGTGCCAGCAGTTCCCCAATAGCGGATACGCAGTATTTT
CASSSPIADTQYF
>NA|TRBV2|TRBD2|TRBJ2-3
TGTGCCAGCAGCCGGCTCCTACTAGCGGGGAGGGGCACAGATACGCAGTATTTT
CASSRLLLAGRGTDTQYF
>NA|TRBV25-1|NA|TRBJ1-4
TGTGCCAGCAGTAACTCCGGGGGTAATGAAAAACTGTTTTTT
CASSNSGGNEKLFF
>NA|TRBV28|NA|TRBJ1-4
TGTGCCAGCCGGAGTTTGGGGAGGGTACATGAAAAACTGTTTTTT
CASRSLGRVHEKLFF
>NA|TRBV6-5|NA|TRBJ1-1
TGTGCCAGCAGTCGTTCCGGGGCTGAAGCTTTCTTT
CASSRSGAEAFF
>NA|TRBV9|TRBD1|TRBJ1-4
TGTGCCAGCAGCGTAGGGACAGGGGGTAGGGAAAAACTGTTTTTT
CASSVGTGGREKLFF
>NA|TRBV6-6|TRBD1|TRBJ1-3
TGTGCCAGCAGTTCGGGACAGGGGGTCGGAAACACCATATATTTT
CASSSGQGVGNTIYF
>NA|TRBV5-1|NA|TRBJ1-5
TGCGCCAGCAGCTCCGGACCCCAGGGGCAGCCCCAGCATTTT
CASSSGPQGQPQHF
>NA|TRBV28|NA|TRBJ2-2
TGTGCCAGCAGCTCCGGGACACGACGACGCGGGGAGCTGTTTTTT
CASSSGTRRRGELFF
>NA|TRBV18|NA|TRBJ1-6
TGTGCCAGCTCACCAACTATAGCAGACAATTCACCCCTCCACTTT
CASSPTIADNSPLHF
>NA|TRBV12-5|TRBD1|TRBJ2-1
TGTGCTAGTGGTTTGGTACTGGGGACAGGGATCAATGAGCAGTTCTTC
CASGLVLGTGINEQFF
>few|TRBV7-2|TRBD1|TRBJ1-2
TGTGCCAGCAGCCAAAGAATAGACAGGGGCTATGGCTACACCTTC
CASSQRIDRGYGYTF
>NA|TRBV19|NA|TRBJ2-2
TGTGCCAGTAGTATAGTGGAGGGCGGGGAGCTGTTTTTT
CASSIVEGGELFF
>NA|TRBV3-1/TRBV3-2|NA|TRBJ2-6
TGTGCCAGCAGCTGGGGAGCGTCTGGGGCCAACGTCCTGACTTTC
CASSWGASGANVLTF
>NA|TRBV5-1|NA|TRBJ1-2
TGCGCCAGCAGCCCCGGGGGGGACTATGGCTACACCTTC
CASSPGGDYGYTF
>NA|TRBV24-1|TRBD1|TRBJ2-7
TGTGCCACCAGTGACGCGGGAACAGGGGGCTGGGACGAGCAGTACTTC
CATSDAGTGGWDEQYF
>NA|TRBV2|TRBD1|TRBJ1-6
TGTGCCGGTACGTCGACAGGGAAGAATTCACCCCTCCACTTT
CAGTSTGKNSPLHF
>NA|TRBV24-1|NA|TRBJ2-1
TGTGCCACCAGTGATTTGGGGGACACCGTCAATGAGCAGTTCTTC
CATSDLGDTVNEQFF
>once|TRBV7-2|NA|TRBJ2-7
TGTGCCAGCAGCTCGGGGATCAGCGAGCAGTACTTC
CASSSGISEQYF
>NA|TRBV3-1/TRBV3-2|NA|TRBJ2-2
TGTGCCAGCAGCCAACTCCTAGGGAGTGCCGGGGAGCTGTTTTTT
CASSQLLGSAGELFF